This T cell receptor beta chain was sequenced for a study of blood T cell repertoires in COVID-19. Study background: Whether acute or convalescent, the COVID-19 samples came from the United States, Italy and Spain. PBMCs, B-cell-depleted T cells, or T cells were the source of the cDNA or gDNA that made up the material.

Germline CDR1 and CDR2: LNHDA and SQIVND (reference sequence). The CDR3 is 14 residues long. V dropped 3 bases and J dropped 4 bases, with 7 bases sitting between them. Per the original methods: The authors estimated nucleated cell counts from reference gene primer amplification. The table came from immunoSEQ multiplex PCR; TCRdb's copy has only in-frame clones and leaves some out. D and trimming come from the DNA, and the V and J calls and clone size come from that table. The sample lists about 190,000 clones, around nine tenths occurring once. The source is a man aged 30 to 45 with acute or convalescent COVID-19. Sequencing was performed on peripheral blood. The chain combines TRBV19 with TRBJ2-6, with a weak D call TRBD1 (6 bases). The CDR3 region is CASSITGGANVLTF. The DNA for the CDR3 is TGTGCCAGTAGTATTACAGGGGGGGCCAACGTCCTGACTTTC.